This TCR beta chain came from a study of blood T cell repertoires in COVID-19. Background on the study: COVID-19 samples from acute and convalescent phases originated in the United States, Italy and Spain.

The data were produced by immunoSEQ multiplex PCR, yet TCRdb's version contains in-frame clones alone and is incomplete. The sample records around 190,000 clones, 88% being singletons. Participants reported their clinical history, and cohort assignment relied on those reports. Deletions cut 8 bases from V and 7 bases from J, with 21 bases between. CDR1 and CDR2 (germline): LNHDA, SQIVND (reference sequence). This CDR3 region has 15 residues. Sequences were obtained from PBMCs or T cells enriched from blood (not recorded which). V gene TRBV19 combines with J gene TRBJ2-1; a possible D gene is TRBD2 (6 bases). This TCR was recovered from a woman aged 18-29 years who had recovered from COVID-19. The DNA for the CDR3 is TGTGCCAGTTCTAGCGTTGTGGTGTATGTGAATGAGCAGTTCTTC. It specifies CASSSVVVYVNEQFF.